This TCR beta chain comes out of a study of control samples from healthy donors and cancer patients. Germline CDR1 reads SEHNR; CDR2 reads FQNEAQ (reference sequence). The junction had 8 bases not matched to a gene; V was cut back by 5 bases and J by 1 base. This CDR3 comprises 16 residues. Method: immunoSEQ multiplex PCR; TCRdb's copy keeps in-frame clones and lacks some. This sample has over 75,000 clones; approximately 78% occur once, and the top ten carry about 2%. Sequences were obtained from blood. The V gene is TRBV7-9, the J gene TRBJ2-7; 10 positions agree with TRBD2. This receptor was identified in a man aged 55 to 70 in good health. CDR3 amino acids: CASSPRTSGLSYEQYF. The CDR3, as DNA: TGTGCCAGCAGCCCCCGGACTAGCGGACTATCCTACGAGCAGTACTTC.